The 32 T cell receptor beta chains reported below all come from one sample, sequenced in a study of cytomegalovirus exposure and HLA in healthy donors (dated by TCRdb to 2016 to 2017). The library was prepared using the immunoSEQ multiplex PCR assay. The multiplex PCR relied on a mix of 60 forward primers for TCR Vbeta segments and 13 reverse primers for TCR Jbeta segments. As stored in TCRdb, this immuneACCESS dataset retains in-frame rearrangements with V and J assigned. A fraction of the clones does not appear; measured against another copy, unresolved V genes explain less than half of the discrepancy, and the remainder lacks a known reason. The sample has around 150,000 clones on record, approximately 71% of them singletons. The ten largest clones add up to 10% of the sample. Material: PBMCs. The source of these receptors is a man aged 30 to 45 in good health and CMV-seropositive.

The chain has TRBV11-3 and TRBJ2-6; D not resolved. The CDR3 runs 14 residues. Between the trimmed V and J ends, which lost 6 bases and 2 bases, there was a span of 8 bases. The V gene's germline CDR1 is SGHNT and CDR2 YENEEA. CDR3 coding DNA: TGTGCCAGCAGTATATCGGCTGGGGCCAACGTCCTGACTTTC. It yields the protein CASSISAGANVLTF.

This chain uses TRBV6-1 with TRBJ1-5; no reliable D call. Trimming left V 3 bases short and J 0 bases short, with 9 bases between. CDR3 length: 15 amino acids. Germline V gives CDR1 MNHNS, CDR2 SASEGT. The CDR3 coding sequence is TGTGCCAGCAGTGATCCAGGAATTAGCAATCAGCCCCAGCATTTT. It is translated as CASSDPGISNQPQHF.

This sequence joins TRBV28 and TRBJ1-1; 9 nucleotides agree with TRBD1. The CDR3 runs 14 residues. Germline CDR1 MDHEN, CDR2 SYDVKM. With 6 bases clipped from V and 4 bases from J, the junction kept 6 bases outside the gene matches. The CDR3 loop reads CASRTGGIVTEAFF. The CDR3 DNA reads TGTGCCAGCAGAACAGGGGGCATTGTCACTGAAGCTTTCTTT.

The chain links TRBV30 to TRBJ2-3, with 15 bases identical to TRBD2. CDR3 length equals 17 residues. The trim removed 1 base at V and 6 bases at J, leaving 8 bases unmatched. CDR1 is GTSNPN and CDR2 is SVGIG in the germline V gene (reference sequence). DNA of the CDR3: TGTGCCTGGAGTGAAAAGGGACTAGCGGGAGGCTGGGATACGCAGTATTTT. This codes for CAWSEKGLAGGWDTQYF.

The chain links TRBV6-5 to TRBJ2-3; a weak D match, TRBD1 (6 bases). Germline values: CDR1 MNHEY, CDR2 SVGAGI. V shed 5 bases and J shed 6 bases, with 12 bases lying between them. CDR3 size: 13 residues. This chain's CDR3 is CASSLDSTDTQYF. Written as DNA, the CDR3 is TGTGCCAGCAGTCTGGACAGTACCGATACGCAGTATTTT.

This chain links TRBV28 with TRBJ1-2, with 7 nucleotides matching TRBD1. The germline V gene encodes CDR1 MDHEN and CDR2 SYDVKM. Trimming took 5 bases from V and 4 from J; bases not matched to a gene: 1. CDR3 length: 12 amino acids. CDR3 nucleotides: TGTGCCAGCAGTCGGACAGGCTATGGCTACACCTTC. Amino acid sequence: CASSRTGYGYTF.

Here the CDR3 reads CASSIQGRWTYNEQFF. The CDR3 DNA follows: TGTGCCAGCAGTATTCAGGGGAGATGGACCTACAATGAGCAGTTCTTC. This chain links TRBV25-1 with TRBJ2-1; perhaps TRBD1 as D (6 bases). CDR1 and CDR2 from the germline V gene are MGHDK and SYGVNS. The CDR3 length is 16 residues. V lost 5 bases, J lost 2 bases, and 16 bases lay in between.

This clone showed up just a few times. The chain links TRBV30 to TRBJ2-7; D is unresolved. The germline CDR1 and CDR2 sequences are GTSNPN and SVGIG (reference sequence). V gave up 2 bases and J gave up 5 bases, with 13 bases separating them. This CDR3 comprises 13 residues. CDR3 residues: CAWSRPLRDEQYF. CDR3 coding DNA: TGTGCCTGGAGTCGGCCACTAAGAGACGAGCAGTACTTC.

The chain is built from TRBV13 and TRBJ2-5, with 7 bases fitting TRBD2. The V gene's germline CDR1 is PRHDT and CDR2 FYEKMQ (reference sequence). The CDR3 consists of 14 residues. J gave up 5 bases and V 3 bases, and 6 bases lay outside the gene matches. CDR3 amino acids: CASSFGGRAETQYF. The DNA for the CDR3 is TGTGCCAGCAGCTTCGGGGGGAGGGCGGAGACCCAGTACTTC.

The chain uses TRBV9 and TRBJ2-5; 7 bases match TRBD2. This CDR3 spans 14 amino acids. The germline gives CDR1 SGDLS, CDR2 YYNGEE. The junction had 5 bases not matched to a gene; V was cut back by 3 bases and J by 3 bases. CDR3 coding DNA: TGTGCCAGCAGCGAAGGTCTAGCGGAAGAGACCCAGTACTTC. The encoded protein is CASSEGLAEETQYF.

The V gene is TRBV10-3, the J gene TRBJ1-1; 7 bases line up with TRBD1. Germline-derived CDR1 and CDR2 are ENHRY and SYGVKD. Germline trimming cut 3 bases from V and 8 bases from J; bases unmatched to any gene: 6. The CDR3 runs 13 residues. CDR3 region: CAISETGASEAFF. In DNA, the CDR3 is TGTGCCATCAGTGAAACAGGGGCGTCGGAAGCTTTCTTT.

CDR3 nucleotides: TGTGCCAGCAGTTACCTGTCTAGCGGGACCGATACGCAGTATTTT. This sequence encodes CASSYLSSGTDTQYF. This chain uses TRBV6-6 with TRBJ2-3; 9 bases align to TRBD2. Germline CDR1 is MNHNY and CDR2 is SVGAGI (reference sequence). V gave up 2 bases and J gave up 6 bases; unmatched junction bases: 6. The CDR3 is 15 residues long.

Worth noting for this clone: This sample includes further DNA sequences coding for the same CDR3. The chain couples TRBV5-1 to TRBJ2-3; D gene ambiguous. The CDR3 has 13 amino acids. V was pared by 5 bases and J by 0 bases, with 7 bases between. In germline, CDR1 is SGHRS, CDR2 YFSETQ. CDR3 residues: CASSPPSTDTQYF. DNA for the CDR3: TGCGCCAGCAGTCCCCCTAGCACAGATACGCAGTATTTT.

V and J are TRBV5-1 and TRBJ1-1, with 8 bases matching TRBD1. V shed 2 bases and J 8 bases; nucleotides not matched to a gene: 5. This CDR3 is 13 amino acids long. Germline V CDR1 and CDR2: SGHRS, YFSETQ. The CDR3 here is CASSFQGAPEAFF. The CDR3 nucleotides are TGCGCCAGCAGCTTTCAGGGGGCGCCGGAAGCTTTCTTT.

The chain recombines TRBV2 with TRBJ2-3, with 9 bases matching TRBD2. The CDR3 has 15 amino acids. Unmatched junction bases numbered 5, after V lost 6 bases and J lost 1 base. From germline, CDR1 is SNHLY and CDR2 FYNNEI. CDR3 residues: CASSQRLAGTDTQYF. CDR3 in DNA: TGTGCCAGCAGCCAAAGACTAGCGGGCACAGATACGCAGTATTTT.

The chain carries TRBV6-4 and TRBJ2-3; 7 bases are shared with TRBD2. Trimming cost V 4 bases and J 3 bases; bases outside gene matches: 4. CDR1 is MRHNA, CDR2 SNTAGT, per germline. The CDR3 loop spans 14 amino acids. CDR3: CASSAAGETDTQYF. As DNA, the CDR3 is TGTGCCAGCAGTGCGGCGGGAGAAACAGATACGCAGTATTTT.

This chain uses TRBV19 with TRBJ2-3; maybe TRBD2 (6 bases). The germline CDR1 and CDR2 sequences are LNHDA and SQIVND (reference sequence). Trimming pared 5 bases from V and 4 bases from J, leaving 13 bases between. This CDR3 has 14 amino acids. The CDR3 DNA reads as TGTGCCAGTAGTCCGGGACTTAGGGCAGATACGCAGTATTTT. Protein: CASSPGLRADTQYF.

This chain uses TRBV30 with TRBJ2-7; 12 bases fit TRBD2. Trimming at V came to 1 base and at J to 1 base, leaving 11 bases not matched to a gene. Germline CDR1 GTSNPN, CDR2 SVGIG (reference sequence). CDR3 size: 18 residues. This CDR3 is CAWSGGTSGRSSSYEQYF. DNA for the CDR3: TGTGCCTGGAGTGGGGGAACTAGCGGGAGGTCCTCTTCCTACGAGCAGTACTTC.

This clone was recorded once. The J gene is TRBJ2-3, the V gene TRBV19; TRBD2 matches at 10 bases. CDR1 is LNHDA and CDR2 is SQIVND in the germline V gene (reference sequence). The J segment lost 3 bases and the V segment lost 7 bases, leaving 7 bases of the junction unmatched. The CDR3 spans 15 residues. Written as DNA, the CDR3 is TGTGCCAGTAAGGGAGCGGGAGGGCCTACAGATACGCAGTATTTT. It specifies CASKGAGGPTDTQYF.

This clone has a handful of counts. The genes are TRBV7-9 and TRBJ1-1; D ambiguous. From germline, CDR1 is SEHNR and CDR2 FQNEAQ (reference sequence). The ends were cut back, 5 bases at V and 4 bases at J, with 8 bases in the middle. The CDR3 spans 12 residues. The CDR3 sequence: CASSRSITEAFF. CDR3 DNA sequence: TGTGCCAGCAGCCGGTCTATCACTGAAGCTTTCTTT.

This sequence joins TRBV5-1 and TRBJ2-2; D is possibly TRBD1 (6 bases). The CDR3 is made up of 15 amino acids. The V and J ends lost 2 bases and 2 bases respectively, with 10 bases between them. Germline V gives CDR1 SGHRS, CDR2 YFSETQ. CDR3 amino acids: CASSLHRVNTGELFF. The CDR3 DNA is TGCGCCAGCAGCTTACACAGGGTAAACACCGGGGAGCTGTTTTTT.

The chain carries TRBV18 and TRBJ1-5; D unresolved. This CDR3 is 14 amino acids long. V dropped 6 bases and J dropped 2 bases, with 11 bases sitting between them. CDR1 KGHSH and CDR2 LQKENI come from the germline V gene. CDR3 in amino acids: CASSPVNGNQPQHF. For the CDR3, the DNA is TGTGCCAGCTCCCCCGTTAATGGCAATCAGCCCCAGCATTTT.

The gene calls are TRBV4-2 and TRBJ2-7; TRBD2 aligns across 8 bases. Germline V lookup: CDR1 LGHNA, CDR2 YNFKEQ. The CDR3 contains 15 residues. Unmatched junction bases numbered 12, after V lost 6 bases and J lost 5 bases. The CDR3 DNA reads TGTGCCAGCAGGCCTACCGGGACTAGTCTCCACGAGCAGTACTTC. As protein: CASRPTGTSLHEQYF.

The V call is TRBV5-1, the J call TRBJ2-3; 9 positions agree with TRBD1. CDR3 length: 17 amino acids. J gave up 0 bases and V 0 bases, and 5 bases lay outside the gene matches. Germline V lookup: CDR1 SGHRS, CDR2 YFSETQ. The CDR3 is CASSLGSGTGSTDTQYF. The CDR3 bases are TGCGCCAGCAGCTTGGGTTCAGGGACAGGGAGCACAGATACGCAGTATTTT.

This chain joins TRBV6-6 and TRBJ2-3; weak D call: TRBD2 (5 bases). With 5 bases removed from V and 2 bases from J, the gap between germline ends came to 17 bases. The CDR3 contains 16 residues. Germline V gene lookup returns CDR1 MNHNY and CDR2 SVGAGI (reference sequence). The CDR3 nucleotides are TGTGCCAGCAGTCCCTGGGGAGTGTTGGTCACAGATACGCAGTATTTT. It yields the protein CASSPWGVLVTDTQYF.

This chain joins TRBV7-9 and TRBJ2-4, with a tentative D call TRBD2 (5 bases). Trimming cost V 10 bases and J 8 bases, with 15 bases left between them. The CDR3 consists of 12 residues. Germline loops: CDR1 SEHNR, CDR2 FQNEAQ (reference sequence). The CDR3 nucleotides read TGTGCCATCGAGGACGGGAAGGACATTCAGTACTTC. Translated: CAIEDGKDIQYF.

The count of this clone is one. This rearrangement joins TRBV7-3 to TRBJ2-2; 7 bases are shared with TRBD2. J gave up 4 bases and V 5 bases, and 10 bases lay outside the gene matches. Germline loops: CDR1 SGHTA, CDR2 FQGTGA. This CDR3 is built from 16 residues. In nucleotides, the CDR3 is TGTGCCAGCAGCCCTTTTGAGCGGGAATCCACCGGGGAGCTGTTTTTT. Protein product: CASSPFERESTGELFF.

The chain links TRBV5-1 to TRBJ2-7, with TRBD1 identical over 8 bases. V shed 7 bases, J shed 1 base, and the junction held 10 bases outside the gene matches. CDR3 length equals 15 residues. CDR1 SGHRS and CDR2 YFSETQ come from the germline V gene. The CDR3 coding sequence is TGCGCCAGCTCATGGACAGGGCCCACTTCCTACGAGCAGTACTTC. Its translation: CASSWTGPTSYEQYF.

The CDR3 is CAWGRGVSYEQYF. The CDR3 DNA follows: TGTGCCTGGGGGAGGGGGGTCTCCTACGAGCAGTACTTC. This chain uses TRBV30 with TRBJ2-7; TRBD2 is a possible D gene (7 bases). CDR1 is GTSNPN, CDR2 SVGIG, per germline (reference sequence). V was trimmed by 5 bases and J by 0 bases, leaving 11 bases between them. CDR3 length: 13 amino acids.

The chain carries TRBV30 and TRBJ1-6; perhaps TRBD1 as D (5 bases). There are 12 residues in the CDR3. Germline CDR1 GTSNPN, CDR2 SVGIG (reference sequence). Trimming removed 7 bases from V and 5 bases from J, with 9 bases in between. The CDR3 region is CALDRDNSPLHF. The CDR3 region has the DNA TGTGCCTTAGACAGAGATAATTCACCCCTCCACTTT.

This clone was detected only a few times. The chain employs TRBV6-1 and TRBJ2-5; 7 bases are shared with TRBD2. V shed 2 bases and J 2 bases; nucleotides not matched to a gene: 5. This CDR3 comprises 15 residues. Germline CDR1 and CDR2: MNHNS and SASEGT. The CDR3, as DNA: TGTGCCAGCAGTGAATTGGCGGGAGCACAAGAGACCCAGTACTTC. It translates to CASSELAGAQETQYF.

This clone was recorded only once. This chain joins TRBV19 and TRBJ2-1; TRBD2 matches 9 bases. This CDR3 is built from 15 residues. The trim removed 5 bases at V and 8 bases at J, leaving 10 bases unmatched. CDR1 LNHDA and CDR2 SQIVND come from the germline V gene (reference sequence). CDR3 bases: TGTGCCAGTAGTGCAAGACTAGCGGTGGGGGATGAGCAGTTCTTC. Translated: CASSARLAVGDEQFF. Variable domain in full (rest from reference TRBV19 and TRBJ2-1): DGGITQSPKYLFRKEGQNVTLSCEQNLNHDAMYWYRQDPGQGLRLIYYSQIVNDFQKGDIAEGYSVSREKKESFPLTVTSAQKNPTAFYLCASSARLAVGDEQFFGPGTRLTVL.